Each of the 3 T cell receptor beta chains below was sequenced from the same sample in a study of cytomegalovirus exposure and HLA in healthy donors. Profiled with immunoSEQ multiplex PCR; TCRdb holds only in-frame clones, not every one. The sample contains over 250,000 clones, 80% to 90% of which appear only once. Sequenced sample: PBMCs. The origin of the receptors is a woman aged 18-35 years in good health and CMV-seronegative.

The gene calls are TRBV7-2 and TRBJ1-2; D is perhaps TRBD1 (6 bases). The CDR3 extends over 15 amino acids. The V gene lost 2 bases and the J gene lost 4 bases, with 14 bases spanning the gap. Germline assignment: CDR1 SGHTA and CDR2 FQGNSA. In DNA form, the CDR3 reads TGTGCCAGCAGCTTATCCCCCTCGACAGGCTATGGCTACACCTTC. It translates to CASSLSPSTGYGYTF.

This chain joins TRBV30 and TRBJ2-7, with D possibly matching TRBD2 (7 bases). Trimming pared 4 bases from V and 9 bases from J, leaving 19 bases between. This CDR3 spans 13 amino acids. Germline V CDR1 and CDR2: GTSNPN, SVGIG (reference sequence). Written as DNA, the CDR3 is TGTGCCTGGACCGAAGGGGGGGGAATGGGGCAGTACTTC. This sequence encodes CAWTEGGGMGQYF.

The chain is built from TRBV7-8 and TRBJ2-7, with 10 bases aligning to TRBD2. V dropped 5 bases and J dropped 0; count of bases not matched to a gene: 10. Looked up from germline, CDR1 is SGHVS and CDR2 is FQNEAQ. CDR3 length: 17 amino acids. The CDR3: CASSRRLAGGHSYEQYF. The CDR3 DNA follows: TGTGCCAGCAGCCGCCGTTTAGCGGGAGGCCACTCCTACGAGCAGTACTTC.